These 23 T cell receptor beta chains were sequenced from one sample in a study of blood T cells in healthy people across ages. Together with a sample-barcoded 5' primer, a J-beta primer mix was included in a second PCR lasting roughly 6 to 12 cycles. MiXCR, applied by TCRdb to the 5' RACE reads, yields one record per CDR3 protein. The profile covers about 1,800,000 distinct CDR3 sequences, with about 28% appearing a single time and about 7.7% taken by the ten largest. The source material was blood. Receptor source: a woman aged 25-40 years in good health.

In this sample, this clonotype turned up a few times. The V gene is TRBV3-1, the J gene TRBJ2-4, with 10 bases matching TRBD2. Trimming cost V 5 bases and J 0 bases; bases outside gene matches: 10. This CDR3 spans 18 amino acids. CDR1 is LGHDT, CDR2 YNNKEL, per germline (reference sequence). The chain's CDR3 is CASSLLAGVNPAKNIQYF. The DNA for the CDR3 is TGTGCCAGCAGCTTGCTAGCGGGGGTGAACCCAGCCAAAAACATTCAGTACTTC.

Only a few counts were recorded for this clonotype. The chain recombines TRBV5-1 with TRBJ1-6; the D gene is possibly TRBD1 (5 bases). Trimming removed 5 bases from V and 8 bases from J, with 8 bases in between. This CDR3 contains 12 residues. Per the germline V gene, CDR1 is SGHRS and CDR2 is YFSETQ. This CDR3 is CASRVGDSPLHF. The CDR3 DNA reads as TGCGCCAGCAGAGTAGGGGATTCACCCCTCCACTTT.

The gene calls are TRBV2 and TRBJ2-2; tentatively, D is TRBD1 (6 bases). V was shortened by 5 bases and J by 4 bases, with 14 bases between the two germline ends. From germline, CDR1 is SNHLY and CDR2 FYNNEI. The length of the CDR3 is 15 residues. CDR3 bases: TGTGCCAGCAGTCAAAGACAGGTTCTCACCGGGGAGCTGTTTTTT. The encoded protein is CASSQRQVLTGELFF.

The sample holds one count of this clonotype. The chain employs TRBV6-2 or TRBV6-3 and TRBJ2-3; TRBD1 aligns across 9 bases. Germline loops: CDR1 MNHEY, CDR2 SVGEGT. The J segment lost 6 bases and the V segment lost 4 bases, leaving 14 bases of the junction unmatched. The CDR3 covers 17 residues. The CDR3 region has the DNA TGTGCCAGCAGTTCCTACGAAACTACAGGGGGCAGTGATACGCAGTATTTT. This encodes CASSSYETTGGSDTQYF.

As concerns this clonotype: Its ends do not fully match the called genes, so a read error is possible. The V call is TRBV7-2, the J call TRBJ1-4, with 10 bases aligning to TRBD1. The CDR3 spans 14 residues. Germline V gene sequence: CDR1 SGHTA, CDR2 FQGNSA. CDR3 amino acids: CASRTGTGAEKRFF. The CDR3 DNA reads as TGTGCCAGCAGAACCGGGACAGGGGCTGAAAAACGGTTTTTT.

As concerns this clonotype: The junction shows a germline mismatch at one end, possibly a read error. The CDR3 region has the DNA TGTGCCAGCAGCCCCGGACAGAAAGAGACCCGGTACTTC. It codes for CASSPGQKETRYF. V gene TRBV5-6 combines with J gene TRBJ2-5; the D gene is possibly TRBD1 (6 bases). CDR3 length: 13 residues. Germline-derived CDR1 and CDR2 are SGHDT and YYEEEE.

This clonotype was seen more than once but under ten times. The rearrangement uses TRBV25-1 and TRBJ2-7; 8 bases agree with TRBD1. This CDR3 region has 15 residues. J was trimmed by 3 bases and V by 8 bases; bases with no gene match: 12. Germline V gene lookup returns CDR1 MGHDK and CDR2 SYGVNS. The CDR3 DNA follows: TGTGCCAGCTGCCCCTACGAGGGACAGGACTACGAGCAGTACTTC. Its protein is CASCPYEGQDYEQYF.

The V gene is TRBV7-2, the J gene TRBJ2-1; D not resolved. V lost 5 bases and J lost 3, with 14 bases in between. The CDR3 spans 15 residues. Germline CDR1 and CDR2: SGHTA and FQGNSA. CDR3 DNA sequence: TGTGCCAGCAGCAGGGTAGGCCAAAACTACAATGAGCAGTTCTTC. It yields the protein CASSRVGQNYNEQFF.

V gene TRBV18 combines with J gene TRBJ2-7; D is perhaps TRBD2 (5 bases). The CDR3 spans 12 residues. Germline assignment: CDR1 KGHSH and CDR2 LQKENI. V shed 8 bases and J shed 7 bases, with 15 bases lying between them. CDR3 loop: CASARERREQYF. The CDR3 bases are TGTGCCAGCGCTCGGGAAAGGAGAGAGCAGTACTTC.

This chain links TRBV12-3 or TRBV12-4 with TRBJ2-7; 7 bases align to TRBD1. The CDR3 has 16 amino acids. Trimming at V came to 6 bases and at J to 0 bases, leaving 11 bases not matched to a gene. CDR3 amino acids: CASRSPVNRGSYEQYF. The CDR3 DNA is TGTGCCAGCAGATCTCCGGTAAACAGGGGCTCCTACGAGCAGTACTTC.

In its sample, this clonotype was seen a few times. The gene calls are TRBV11-2 and TRBJ2-3; no definite D call. Germline CDR1 and CDR2: SGHAT and FQNNGV. This CDR3 has 14 residues. The V gene lost 5 bases and the J gene lost 2 bases, with 11 bases spanning the gap. The CDR3, as DNA: TGTGCCAGCAGCCCCGCTACACCCACAGATACGCAGTATTTT. Encoded protein: CASSPATPTDTQYF.

This clonotype has just a few counts. The rearrangement joins TRBV20-1 to TRBJ2-3; 9 nucleotides line up with TRBD2. The CDR3 is 14 amino acids. Germline V lookup: CDR1 DFQATT, CDR2 SNEGSKA (reference sequence). V shed 6 bases, J shed 4 bases, and the junction held 8 bases outside the gene matches. CDR3 sequence: CSAIASGRSDTQYF. CDR3 DNA: TGCAGTGCCATCGCCAGCGGGAGGTCAGATACGCAGTATTTT.

This clonotype was counted at least ten times. The CDR3 DNA follows: TGCGCCAGCAGCGGTATGGTCGCCTACGAGCAGTACTTC. This encodes CASSGMVAYEQYF. V is TRBV5-1 and J is TRBJ2-7; D not certain. The CDR3 totals 13 residues. Germline V CDR1 and CDR2: SGHRS, YFSETQ. Trimming took off 4 bases at V and 2 bases at J, with 10 bases between the two ends.

In its sample, this clonotype was seen a few times. The chain combines TRBV6-2 or TRBV6-3 with TRBJ2-3; D perhaps matches TRBD1 (6 bases). The germline V gene encodes CDR1 MNHEY and CDR2 SVGEGT. Trimming shortened V by 8 bases and J by 2 bases, and 11 bases separated the two germline ends. This CDR3 has 13 amino acids. CDR3: CASLTGPTDTQYF. CDR3 DNA: TGTGCCAGCTTAACAGGGCCCACAGATACGCAGTATTTT.

The chain is built from TRBV12-3 or TRBV12-4 and TRBJ2-1; 8 bases are shared with TRBD1. The J segment lost 7 bases and the V segment lost 6 bases, leaving 8 bases of the junction unmatched. The length of the CDR3 is 14 residues. CDR3 DNA sequence: TGTGCCAGCAGCCAAGGGACAGGTCGGAATGAGCAGTTCTTC. It yields the protein CASSQGTGRNEQFF.

For this clonotype: This may be a read error, as it is one base from a much larger clone. V usage is TRBV20-1 and J usage is TRBJ2-7; the D gene is possibly TRBD1 (5 bases). This CDR3 contains 14 residues. Germline V gene sequence: CDR1 DFQATT, CDR2 SNEGSKA (reference sequence). CDR3 coding DNA: TGCTGTGCTAGAGATCAAGGGGTACTACGCGAGCAGTACTTC. It specifies CCARDQGVLREQYF.

With respect to this clonotype: This could be a read error, since a much larger clone is one nucleotide away. The V and J genes are TRBV5-1 and TRBJ2-3; TRBD1 is a possible D gene (6 bases). Germline V lookup: CDR1 SGHRS, CDR2 YFSETQ. The CDR3 spans 15 residues. CDR3 residues: CASSFAQGRTDTLYF. The CDR3, as DNA: TGCGCCAGCAGCTTCGCACAGGGCCGGACAGATACGCTGTATTTT.

This chain uses TRBV12-3 or TRBV12-4 with TRBJ2-1, with 12 positions matching TRBD2. Trimming took 6 bases from V and 11 from J; bases not matched to a gene: 8. The CDR3 sequence is 14 residues long. The CDR3 spells CASRGTTSGGQQFF. The DNA of the CDR3 is TGTGCCAGCAGGGGTACGACTAGCGGGGGTCAGCAGTTCTTC.

This clonotype showed up many times. This CDR3 reads CASRQSYEQYF. CDR3 nucleotides: TGTGCCAGCAGGCAGTCCTACGAGCAGTACTTC. The V gene is TRBV2, the J gene TRBJ2-7; D is unresolved. V dropped 6 bases and J dropped 1 base, with 4 bases sitting between them. The CDR3 is made up of 11 amino acids. The V gene's germline CDR1 is SNHLY and CDR2 FYNNEI. Full variable domain (outside the CDR3, taken from reference TRBV2 and TRBJ2-7): EPEVTQTPSHQVTQMGQEVILRCVPISNHLYFYWYRQILGQKVEFLVSFYNNEISEKSEIFDDQFSVERPDGSNFTLKIRSTKLEDSAMYFCASRQSYEQYFGPGTRLTVT.

This clonotype occurred many times. The chain employs TRBV5-4 and TRBJ1-6; 9 bases map to TRBD1. V gave up 5 bases and J gave up 8 bases; unmatched junction bases: 11. This CDR3 spans 16 amino acids. Germline V CDR1 and CDR2: SGHNT, YYREEE (reference sequence). The CDR3 protein is CASRPGAGQGYSPLHF. The CDR3 nucleotides are TGTGCCAGCAGGCCCGGGGCGGGACAGGGATATTCACCCCTCCACTTT. The full variable domain, in which reference TRBV5-4 and TRBJ1-6 provide the parts outside the CDR3, is ETGVTQSPTHLIKTRGQQVTLRCSSQSGHNTVSWYQQALGQGPQFIFQYYREEENGRGNFPPRFSGLQFPNYSSELNVNALELDDSALYLCASRPGAGQGYSPLHFGNGTRLTVT.

The chain has TRBV12-3 or TRBV12-4 and TRBJ1-2, with TRBD1 identical over 9 bases. CDR3 length equals 15 residues. With V trimmed by 2 bases and J by 4 bases, 5 bases remained unmatched. DNA for the CDR3: TGTGCCAGCAGTTTAACGGGGACAGGGCGCTATGGCTACACCTTC. Protein sequence: CASSLTGTGRYGYTF.

On this clonotype: At one boundary the junction diverges from the germline segment, which might be a read error. The chain is built from TRBV12-3 or TRBV12-4 and TRBJ2-1; D ambiguous. The CDR3 is made up of 17 amino acids. CDR3: CSSSTPRDSTSYNEQFF. The CDR3 DNA reads TGTTCCAGCAGTACGCCCCGTGACTCTACTTCCTACAATGAGCAGTTCTTC.

Turning to this clonotype: A read error may explain this, as a much larger clone is one base away. The genes are TRBV5-4 and TRBJ2-5; 9 bases match TRBD1. CDR3 length: 13 residues. The V segment lost 6 bases and the J segment 4 bases; nucleotides outside the gene matches: 4. Germline V gene sequence: CDR1 SGHNT, CDR2 YYREEE (reference sequence). CDR3 loop: CASTDRGGETQYF. Written as DNA, the CDR3 is TGTGCCAGCACGGACAGGGGCGGAGAGACCCAGTACTTC.